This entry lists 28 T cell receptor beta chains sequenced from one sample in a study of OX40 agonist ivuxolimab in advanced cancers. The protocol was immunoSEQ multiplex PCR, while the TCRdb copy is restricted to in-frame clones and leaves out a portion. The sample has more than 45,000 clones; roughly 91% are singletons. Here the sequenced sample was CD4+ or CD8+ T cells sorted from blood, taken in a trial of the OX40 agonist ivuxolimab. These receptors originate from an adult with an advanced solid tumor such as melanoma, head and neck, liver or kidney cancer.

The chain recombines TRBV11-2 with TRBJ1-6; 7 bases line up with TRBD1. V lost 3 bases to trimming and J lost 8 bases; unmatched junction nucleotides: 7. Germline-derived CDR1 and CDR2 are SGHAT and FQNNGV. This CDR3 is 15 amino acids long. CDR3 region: CASSFSRQGYSPLHF. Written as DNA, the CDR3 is TGTGCCAGCAGCTTTTCGAGACAGGGCTATTCACCCCTCCACTTT. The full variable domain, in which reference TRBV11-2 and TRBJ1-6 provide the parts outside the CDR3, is EAGVAQSPRYKIIEKRQSVAFWCNPISGHATLYWYQQILGQGPKLLIQFQNNGVVDDSQLPKDRFSAERLKGVDSTLKIQPAKLEDSAVYLCASSFSRQGYSPLHFGNGTRLTVT.

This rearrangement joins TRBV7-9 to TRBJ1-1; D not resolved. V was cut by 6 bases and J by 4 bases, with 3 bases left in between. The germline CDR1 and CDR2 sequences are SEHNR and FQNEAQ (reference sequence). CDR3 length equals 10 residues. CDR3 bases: TGTGCCAGCAGTTTCACTGAAGCTTTCTTT. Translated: CASSFTEAFF.

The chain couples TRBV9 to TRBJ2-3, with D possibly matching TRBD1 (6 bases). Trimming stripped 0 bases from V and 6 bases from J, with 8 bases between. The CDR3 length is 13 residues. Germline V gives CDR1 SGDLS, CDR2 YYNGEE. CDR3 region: CASSVEGVDTQYF. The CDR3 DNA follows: TGTGCCAGCAGCGTAGAGGGGGTCGATACGCAGTATTTT.

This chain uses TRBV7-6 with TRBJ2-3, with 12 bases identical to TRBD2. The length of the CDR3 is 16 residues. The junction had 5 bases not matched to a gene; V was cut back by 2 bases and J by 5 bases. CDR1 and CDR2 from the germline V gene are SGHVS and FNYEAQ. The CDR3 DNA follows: TGTGCCAGCAGCTTATACCTAGCGGGGGGGAGAGATACGCAGTATTTT. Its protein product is CASSLYLAGGRDTQYF.

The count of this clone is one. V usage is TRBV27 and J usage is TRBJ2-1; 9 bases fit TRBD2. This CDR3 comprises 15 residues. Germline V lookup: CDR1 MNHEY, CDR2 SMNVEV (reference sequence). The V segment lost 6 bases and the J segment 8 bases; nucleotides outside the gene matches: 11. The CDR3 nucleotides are TGTGCCAGCAGCCCGCCGGGACTAGCTGGCTATGAGCAGTTCTTC. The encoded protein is CASSPPGLAGYEQFF.

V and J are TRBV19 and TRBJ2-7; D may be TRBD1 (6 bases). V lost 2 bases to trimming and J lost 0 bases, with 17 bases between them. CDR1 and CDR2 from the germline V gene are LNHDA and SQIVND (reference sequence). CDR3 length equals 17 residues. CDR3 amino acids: CASSISAGAGVSYEQYF. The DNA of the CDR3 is TGTGCCAGTAGTATATCCGCAGGGGCAGGGGTCTCCTACGAGCAGTACTTC.

CDR3 coding DNA: TGTGCCAGCAGCCAAGCTCCGGGACAGGGGGAAAAACTGTTTTTT. Residues: CASSQAPGQGEKLFF. V gene TRBV4-2 combines with J gene TRBJ1-4; 10 bases match TRBD1. The CDR3 runs 15 residues. The V gene's germline CDR1 is LGHNA and CDR2 YNFKEQ. Trimming took 1 base from V and 8 from J; bases not matched to a gene: 4.

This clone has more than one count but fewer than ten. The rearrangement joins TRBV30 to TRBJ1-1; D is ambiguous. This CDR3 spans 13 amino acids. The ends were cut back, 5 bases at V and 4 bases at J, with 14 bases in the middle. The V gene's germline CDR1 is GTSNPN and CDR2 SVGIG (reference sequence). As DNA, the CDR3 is TGTGCCTGGGACCCCACGGGAGGCACTGAAGCTTTCTTT. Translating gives CAWDPTGGTEAFF.

CDR3 loop: CASSSQGNEQYF. The CDR3 region has the DNA TGTGCCAGCAGTTCACAGGGAAACGAGCAGTACTTC. This chain links TRBV28 with TRBJ2-7, with D maybe TRBD1 (6 bases). CDR3 length: 12 amino acids. The V gene's germline CDR1 is MDHEN and CDR2 SYDVKM. The germline V and J ends were trimmed by 4 bases and 5 bases, with 9 bases remaining between them.

CDR3 DNA: TGTGCCAGCAGCCGGGGGGAGTGGCTTGATGGCTACACCTTC. Its translation: CASSRGEWLDGYTF. V gene TRBV7-8 combines with J gene TRBJ1-2; a weak D match, TRBD1 (5 bases). V was clipped by 5 bases and J by 6 bases, with 16 bases between them. The germline gives CDR1 SGHVS, CDR2 FQNEAQ. The CDR3 sequence is 14 residues long.

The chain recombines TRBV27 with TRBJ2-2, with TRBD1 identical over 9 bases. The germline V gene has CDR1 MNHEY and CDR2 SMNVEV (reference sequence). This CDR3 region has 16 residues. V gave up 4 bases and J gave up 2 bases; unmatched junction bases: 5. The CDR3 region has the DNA TGTGCCAGCAGTTACCACAGGGGGCCTAACACCGGGGAGCTGTTTTTT. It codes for CASSYHRGPNTGELFF.

This chain's CDR3 is CASSLTLAGGYTGELFF. The DNA for the CDR3 is TGTGCCAGCAGTTTAACGTTAGCGGGAGGATACACCGGGGAGCTGTTTTTT. The V gene is TRBV5-5, the J gene TRBJ2-2; 10 nucleotides match TRBD2. The V segment lost 5 bases and the J segment 3 bases; nucleotides outside the gene matches: 10. Germline V gene sequence: CDR1 SGHKS, CDR2 YYEKEE (reference sequence). The CDR3 contains 17 residues.

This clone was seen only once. DNA of the CDR3: TGCGCCAGCAGCCCCGGAGGCCGGGACACCTCTATCTATGGCTACACCTTC. Protein sequence: CASSPGGRDTSIYGYTF. The chain has TRBV5-1 and TRBJ1-2, with D maybe TRBD1 (6 bases). The CDR3 runs to 17 residues. V was trimmed by 4 bases and J by 4 bases, leaving 23 bases between them. Germline V gene lookup returns CDR1 SGHRS and CDR2 YFSETQ.

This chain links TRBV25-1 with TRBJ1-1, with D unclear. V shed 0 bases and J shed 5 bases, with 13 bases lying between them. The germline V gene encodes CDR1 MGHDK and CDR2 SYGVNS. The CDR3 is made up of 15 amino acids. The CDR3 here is CASSEYNSPETEAFF. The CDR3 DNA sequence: TGTGCCAGCAGTGAATATAACAGCCCTGAGACTGAAGCTTTCTTT.

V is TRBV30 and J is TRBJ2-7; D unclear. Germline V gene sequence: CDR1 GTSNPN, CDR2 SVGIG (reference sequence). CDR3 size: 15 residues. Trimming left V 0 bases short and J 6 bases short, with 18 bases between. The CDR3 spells CAWSVKWGTTLEQYF. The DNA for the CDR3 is TGTGCCTGGAGTGTTAAATGGGGAACGACTCTCGAGCAGTACTTC. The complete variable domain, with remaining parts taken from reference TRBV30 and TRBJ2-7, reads SQTIHQWPATLVQPVGSPLSLECTVEGTSNPNLYWYRQAAGRGLQLLFYSVGIGQISSEVPQNLSASRPQDRQFILSSKKLLLSDSGFYLCAWSVKWGTTLEQYFGPGTRLTVT.

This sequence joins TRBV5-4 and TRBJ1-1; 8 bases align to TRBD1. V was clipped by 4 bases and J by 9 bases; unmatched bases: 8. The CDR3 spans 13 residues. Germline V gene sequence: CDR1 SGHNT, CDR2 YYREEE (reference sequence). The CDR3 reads CASSRDRGSQAFF. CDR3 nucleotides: TGTGCCAGCAGCCGAGACAGGGGAAGTCAAGCTTTCTTT.

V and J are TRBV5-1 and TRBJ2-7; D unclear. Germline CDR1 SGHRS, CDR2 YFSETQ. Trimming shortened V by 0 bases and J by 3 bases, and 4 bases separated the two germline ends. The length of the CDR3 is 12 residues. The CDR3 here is CASSLDGYEQYF. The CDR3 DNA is TGCGCCAGCAGCTTGGACGGCTACGAGCAGTACTTC.

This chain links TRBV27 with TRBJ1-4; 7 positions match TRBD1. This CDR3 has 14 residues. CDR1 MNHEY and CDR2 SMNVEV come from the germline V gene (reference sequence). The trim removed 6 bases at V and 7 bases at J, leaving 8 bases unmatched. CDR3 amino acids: CASSGTDTIEKLFF. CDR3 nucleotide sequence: TGTGCCAGCAGCGGGACAGACACAATTGAAAAACTGTTTTTT.

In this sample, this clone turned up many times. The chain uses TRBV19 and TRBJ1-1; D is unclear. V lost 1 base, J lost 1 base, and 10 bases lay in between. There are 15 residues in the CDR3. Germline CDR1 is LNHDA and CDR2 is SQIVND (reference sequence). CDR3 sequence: CASSIGFRSNTEAFF. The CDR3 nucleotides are TGTGCCAGTAGTATAGGTTTCAGGTCGAACACTGAAGCTTTCTTT. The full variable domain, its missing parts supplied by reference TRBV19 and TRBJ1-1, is DGGITQSPKYLFRKEGQNVTLSCEQNLNHDAMYWYRQDPGQGLRLIYYSQIVNDFQKGDIAEGYSVSREKKESFPLTVTSAQKNPTAFYLCASSIGFRSNTEAFFGQGTRLTVV.

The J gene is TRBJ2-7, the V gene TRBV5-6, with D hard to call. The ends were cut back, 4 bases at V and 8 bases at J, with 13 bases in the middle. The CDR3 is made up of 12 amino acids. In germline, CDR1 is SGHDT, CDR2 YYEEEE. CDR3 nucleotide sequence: TGTGCCAGCAGCGTTACACCCACGAAGCAGTACTTC. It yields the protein CASSVTPTKQYF.

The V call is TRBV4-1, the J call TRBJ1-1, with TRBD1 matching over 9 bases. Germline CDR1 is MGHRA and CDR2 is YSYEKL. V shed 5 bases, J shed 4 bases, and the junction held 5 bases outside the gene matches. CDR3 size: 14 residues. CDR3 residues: CASSFDRGTTEAFF. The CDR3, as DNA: TGCGCCAGCAGCTTTGACAGGGGGACCACTGAAGCTTTCTTT.

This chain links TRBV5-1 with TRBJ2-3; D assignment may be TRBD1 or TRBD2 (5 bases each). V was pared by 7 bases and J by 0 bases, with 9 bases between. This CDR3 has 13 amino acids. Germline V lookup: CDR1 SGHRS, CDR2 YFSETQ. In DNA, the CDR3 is TGCGCCAGCTGGGACCAAAGCACAGATACGCAGTATTTT. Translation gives CASWDQSTDTQYF.

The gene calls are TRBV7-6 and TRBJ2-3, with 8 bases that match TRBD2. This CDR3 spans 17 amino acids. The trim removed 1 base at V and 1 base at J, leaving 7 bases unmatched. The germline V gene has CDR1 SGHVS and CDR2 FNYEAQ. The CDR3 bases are TGTGCCAGCAGCTTAGGATCGGGGGGGCCTGGCACAGATACGCAGTATTTT. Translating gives CASSLGSGGPGTDTQYF.

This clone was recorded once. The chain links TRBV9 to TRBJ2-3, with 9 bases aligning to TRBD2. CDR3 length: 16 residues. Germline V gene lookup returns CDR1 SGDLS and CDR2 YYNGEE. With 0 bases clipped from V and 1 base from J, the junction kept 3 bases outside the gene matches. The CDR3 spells CASSVEGGRGTDTQYF. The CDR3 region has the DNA TGTGCCAGCAGCGTAGAGGGCGGGAGGGGCACAGATACGCAGTATTTT.

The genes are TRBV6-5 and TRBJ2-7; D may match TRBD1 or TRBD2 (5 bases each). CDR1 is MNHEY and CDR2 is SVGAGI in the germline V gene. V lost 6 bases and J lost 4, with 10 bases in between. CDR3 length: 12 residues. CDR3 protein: CASRGDAYEQYF. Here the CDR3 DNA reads TGTGCCAGCAGGGGGGACGCGTACGAGCAGTACTTC.

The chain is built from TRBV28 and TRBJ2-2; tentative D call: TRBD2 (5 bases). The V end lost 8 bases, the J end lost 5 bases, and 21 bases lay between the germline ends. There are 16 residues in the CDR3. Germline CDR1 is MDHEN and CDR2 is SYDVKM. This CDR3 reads CASGPLLPGFTGELFF. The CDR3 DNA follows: TGTGCCAGCGGACCGCTTTTGCCGGGGTTTACCGGGGAGCTGTTTTTT.

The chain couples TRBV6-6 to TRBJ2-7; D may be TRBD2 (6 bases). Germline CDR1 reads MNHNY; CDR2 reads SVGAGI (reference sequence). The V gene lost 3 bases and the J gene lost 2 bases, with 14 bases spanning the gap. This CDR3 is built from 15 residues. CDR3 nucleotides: TGTGCCAGCAGTTATGGGGGAGGAGGGGCCTACGAGCAGTACTTC. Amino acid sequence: CASSYGGGGAYEQYF.

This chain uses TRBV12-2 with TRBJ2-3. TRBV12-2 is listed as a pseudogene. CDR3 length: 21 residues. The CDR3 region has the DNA TGTGCAAGTCGCTTAGGAGATGTAGGAGAGCCCGGTCGTGGGGGTACAGATACGCAGTATTTT. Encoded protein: CASRLGDVGEPGRGGTDTQYF.